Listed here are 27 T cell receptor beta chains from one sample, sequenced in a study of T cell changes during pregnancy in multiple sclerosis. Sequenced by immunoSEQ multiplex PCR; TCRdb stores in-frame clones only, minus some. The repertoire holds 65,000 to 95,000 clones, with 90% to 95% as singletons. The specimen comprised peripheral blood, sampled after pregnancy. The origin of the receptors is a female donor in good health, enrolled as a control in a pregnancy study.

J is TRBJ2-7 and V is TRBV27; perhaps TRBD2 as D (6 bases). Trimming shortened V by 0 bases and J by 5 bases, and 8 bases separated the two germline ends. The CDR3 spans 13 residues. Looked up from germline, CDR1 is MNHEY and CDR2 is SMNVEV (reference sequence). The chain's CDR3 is CASSLSGGDEQYF. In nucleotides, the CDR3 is TGTGCCAGCAGTTTATCGGGCGGGGACGAGCAGTACTTC.

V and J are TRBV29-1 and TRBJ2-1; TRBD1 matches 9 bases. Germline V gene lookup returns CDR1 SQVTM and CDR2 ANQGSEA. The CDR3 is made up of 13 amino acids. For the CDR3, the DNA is TGCAGTTCTATAAGGGACAGGGTCAATGAGCAGTTCTTC. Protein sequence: CSSIRDRVNEQFF.

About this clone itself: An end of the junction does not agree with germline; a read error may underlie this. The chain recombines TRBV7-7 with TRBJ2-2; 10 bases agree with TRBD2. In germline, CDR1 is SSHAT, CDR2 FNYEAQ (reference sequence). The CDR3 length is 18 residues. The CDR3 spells CASSSVAGGLLNTGELFF. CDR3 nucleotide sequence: TGTGCTAGCAGCTCCGTAGCGGGAGGATTACTTAACACCGGGGAGCTGTTTTTT.

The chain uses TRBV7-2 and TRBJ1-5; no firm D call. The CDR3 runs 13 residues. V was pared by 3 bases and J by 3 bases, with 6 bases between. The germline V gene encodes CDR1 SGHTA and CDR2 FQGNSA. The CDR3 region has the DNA TGTGCCAGCAGCTTGGGCTACAATCAGCCCCAGCATTTT. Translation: CASSLGYNQPQHF. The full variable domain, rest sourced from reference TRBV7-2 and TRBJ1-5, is GAGVSQSPSNKVTEKGKDVELRCDPISGHTALYWYRQSLGQGLEFLIYFQGNSAPDKSGLPSDRFSAERTGGSVSTLTIQRTQQEDSAVYLCASSLGYNQPQHFGDGTRLSIL.

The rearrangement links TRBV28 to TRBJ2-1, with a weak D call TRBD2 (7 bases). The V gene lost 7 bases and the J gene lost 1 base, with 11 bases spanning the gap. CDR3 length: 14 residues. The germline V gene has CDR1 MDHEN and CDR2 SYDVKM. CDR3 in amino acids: CASKGGGSYNEQFF. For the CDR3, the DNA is TGTGCCAGCAAAGGGGGGGGTTCCTACAATGAGCAGTTCTTC.

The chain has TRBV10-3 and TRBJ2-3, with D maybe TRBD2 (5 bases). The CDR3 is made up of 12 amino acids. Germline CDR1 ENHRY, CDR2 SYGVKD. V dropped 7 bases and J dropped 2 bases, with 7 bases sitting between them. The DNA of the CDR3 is TGTGCCATCAATGGACTCACAGATACGCAGTATTTT. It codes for CAINGLTDTQYF.

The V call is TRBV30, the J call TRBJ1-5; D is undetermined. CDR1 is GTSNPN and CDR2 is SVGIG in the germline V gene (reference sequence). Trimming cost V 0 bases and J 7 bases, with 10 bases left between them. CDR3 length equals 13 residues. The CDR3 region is CAWSVSVGQPQHF. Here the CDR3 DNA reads TGTGCCTGGAGTGTATCAGTTGGCCAGCCCCAGCATTTT.

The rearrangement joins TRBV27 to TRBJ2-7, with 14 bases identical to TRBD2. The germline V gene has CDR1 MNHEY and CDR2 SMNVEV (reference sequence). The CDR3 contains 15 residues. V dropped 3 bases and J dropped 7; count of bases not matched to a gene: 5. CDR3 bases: TGTGCCAGCAGTTTCGGGACTAGCGGGGGAGGTGAGCAGTACTTC. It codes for CASSFGTSGGGEQYF.

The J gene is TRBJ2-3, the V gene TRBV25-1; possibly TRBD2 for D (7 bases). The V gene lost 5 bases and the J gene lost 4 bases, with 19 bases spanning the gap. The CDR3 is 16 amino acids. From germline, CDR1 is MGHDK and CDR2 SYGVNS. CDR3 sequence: CASSILGGGPSDTQYF. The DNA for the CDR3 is TGTGCCAGCAGTATCTTAGGGGGAGGGCCTTCAGATACGCAGTATTTT.

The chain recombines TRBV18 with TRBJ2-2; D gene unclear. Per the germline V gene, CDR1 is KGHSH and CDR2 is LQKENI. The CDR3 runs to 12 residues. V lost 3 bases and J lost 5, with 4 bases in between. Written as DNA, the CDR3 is TGTGCCAGCTCACCCCTTACCGGGGAGCTGTTTTTT. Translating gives CASSPLTGELFF.

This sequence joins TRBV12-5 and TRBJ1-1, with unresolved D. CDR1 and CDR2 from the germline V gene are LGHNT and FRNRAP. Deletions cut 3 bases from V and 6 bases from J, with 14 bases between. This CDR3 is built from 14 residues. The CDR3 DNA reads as TGTGCTAGTGGTTTCGGAGGAATAGACGCTGAAGCTTTCTTT. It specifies CASGFGGIDAEAFF. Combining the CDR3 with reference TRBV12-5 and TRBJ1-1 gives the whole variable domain DARVTQTPRHKVTEMGQEVTMRCQPILGHNTVFWYRQTMMQGLELLAYFRNRAPLDDSGMPKDRFSAEMPDATLATLKIQPSEPRDSAVYFCASGFGGIDAEAFFGQGTRLTVV.

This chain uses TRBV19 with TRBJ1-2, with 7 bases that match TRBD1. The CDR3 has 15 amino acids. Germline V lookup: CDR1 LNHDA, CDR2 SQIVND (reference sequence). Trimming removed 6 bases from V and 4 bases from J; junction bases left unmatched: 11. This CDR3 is CASSRDSSLLYGYTF. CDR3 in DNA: TGTGCCAGTAGCCGGGACAGCTCCCTTCTCTATGGCTACACCTTC.

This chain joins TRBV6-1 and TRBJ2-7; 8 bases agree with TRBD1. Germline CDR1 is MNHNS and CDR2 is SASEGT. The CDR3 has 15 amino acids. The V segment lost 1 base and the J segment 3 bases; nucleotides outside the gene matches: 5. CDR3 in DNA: TGTGCCAGCAGTGAAGAGTATGGACAGGGCTACGAGCAGTACTTC. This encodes CASSEEYGQGYEQYF.

The CDR3 loop reads CASSMGTGSYEQYF. The CDR3 bases are TGTGCCAGTAGTATGGGGACAGGGTCCTACGAGCAGTACTTC. The genes are TRBV19 and TRBJ2-7, with 9 bases that match TRBD1. This CDR3 region has 14 residues. Germline values: CDR1 LNHDA, CDR2 SQIVND (reference sequence). J gave up 1 base and V 3 bases, and 1 base lay outside the gene matches.

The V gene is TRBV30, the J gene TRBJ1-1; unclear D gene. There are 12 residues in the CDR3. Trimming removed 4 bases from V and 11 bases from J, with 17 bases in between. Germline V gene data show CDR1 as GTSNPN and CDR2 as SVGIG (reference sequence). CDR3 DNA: TGTGCCTGGAACCCCGACGCCGGGTACGCTTTCTTT. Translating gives CAWNPDAGYAFF.

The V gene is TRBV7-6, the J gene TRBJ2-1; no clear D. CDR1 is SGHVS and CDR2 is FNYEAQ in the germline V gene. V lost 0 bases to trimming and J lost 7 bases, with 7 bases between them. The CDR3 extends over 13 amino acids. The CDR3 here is CASSLARVNEQFF. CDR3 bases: TGTGCCAGCAGCTTAGCGAGAGTAAATGAGCAGTTCTTC.

The CDR3 sequence: CASSYSGSDNYGYTF. In DNA, the CDR3 is TGTGCCAGCAGTTACTCGGGCAGTGATAACTATGGCTACACCTTC. The chain combines TRBV6-5 with TRBJ1-2; D gene uncertain. Germline loops: CDR1 MNHEY, CDR2 SVGAGI. The V end was cut by 0 bases, the J end by 1 base, with 9 bases between. There are 15 residues in the CDR3.

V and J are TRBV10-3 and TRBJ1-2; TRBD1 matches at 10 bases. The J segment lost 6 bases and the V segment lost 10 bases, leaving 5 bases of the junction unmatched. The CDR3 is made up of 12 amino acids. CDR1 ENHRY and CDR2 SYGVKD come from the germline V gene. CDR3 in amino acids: CATKGQGDGYTF. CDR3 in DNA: TGTGCCACTAAAGGACAGGGGGATGGCTACACCTTC.

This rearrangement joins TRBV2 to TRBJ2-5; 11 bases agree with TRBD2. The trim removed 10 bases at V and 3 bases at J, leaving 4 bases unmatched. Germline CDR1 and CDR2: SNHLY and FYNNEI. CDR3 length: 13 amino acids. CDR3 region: CAKRLAGKETQYF. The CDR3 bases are TGTGCCAAACGACTAGCGGGGAAAGAGACCCAGTACTTC. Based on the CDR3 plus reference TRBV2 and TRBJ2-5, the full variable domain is EPEVTQTPSHQVTQMGQEVILRCVPISNHLYFYWYRQILGQKVEFLVSFYNNEISEKSEIFDDQFSVERPDGSNFTLKIRSTKLEDSAMYFCAKRLAGKETQYFGPGTRLLVL.

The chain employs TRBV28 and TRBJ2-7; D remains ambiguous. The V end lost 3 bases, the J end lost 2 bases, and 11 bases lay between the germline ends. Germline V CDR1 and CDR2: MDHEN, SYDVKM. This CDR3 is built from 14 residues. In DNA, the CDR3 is TGTGCCAGCAGTTTTGTCGGTTTACCCTACGAGCAGTACTTC. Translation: CASSFVGLPYEQYF. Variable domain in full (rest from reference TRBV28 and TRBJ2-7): DVKVTQSSRYLVKRTGEKVFLECVQDMDHENMFWYRQDPGLGLRLIYFSYDVKMKEKGDIPEGYSVSREKKERFSLILESASTNQTSMYLCASSFVGLPYEQYFGPGTRLTVT.

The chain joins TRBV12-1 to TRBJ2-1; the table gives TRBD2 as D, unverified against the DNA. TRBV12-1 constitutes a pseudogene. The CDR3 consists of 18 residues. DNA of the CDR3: TGTGCCAGCAGCTTCATAAAGCGGGAGCCGGGGGTCTACAATGAGCAGTTCTTC. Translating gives CASSFIKREPGVYNEQFF.

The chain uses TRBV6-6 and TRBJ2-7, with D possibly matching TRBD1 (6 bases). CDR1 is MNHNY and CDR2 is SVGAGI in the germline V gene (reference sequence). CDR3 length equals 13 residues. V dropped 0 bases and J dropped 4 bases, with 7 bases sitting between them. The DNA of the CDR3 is TGTGCCAGCAGTTACTCTCAGGGGTACGAGCAGTACTTC. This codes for CASSYSQGYEQYF.

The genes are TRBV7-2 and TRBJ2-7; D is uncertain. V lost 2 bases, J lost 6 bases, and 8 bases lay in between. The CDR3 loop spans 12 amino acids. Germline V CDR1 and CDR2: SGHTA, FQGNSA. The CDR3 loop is CASSLFSGEQYF. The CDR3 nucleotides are TGTGCCAGCAGCTTATTCTCGGGCGAGCAGTACTTC.

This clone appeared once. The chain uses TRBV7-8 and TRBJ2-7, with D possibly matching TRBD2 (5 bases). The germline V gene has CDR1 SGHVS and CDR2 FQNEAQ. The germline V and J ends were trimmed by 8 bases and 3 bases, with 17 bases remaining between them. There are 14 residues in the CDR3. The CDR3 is CASRRLVGDYEQYF. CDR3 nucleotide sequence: TGTGCCAGCCGACGGTTGGTGGGAGACTACGAGCAGTACTTC.

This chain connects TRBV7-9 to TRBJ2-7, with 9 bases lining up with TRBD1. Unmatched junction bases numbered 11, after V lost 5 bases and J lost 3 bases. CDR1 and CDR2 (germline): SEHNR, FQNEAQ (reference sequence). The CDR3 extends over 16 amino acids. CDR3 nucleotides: TGTGCCAGCAGCCCATACACAGGGGGCGCTAACTACGAGCAGTACTTC. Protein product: CASSPYTGGANYEQYF.

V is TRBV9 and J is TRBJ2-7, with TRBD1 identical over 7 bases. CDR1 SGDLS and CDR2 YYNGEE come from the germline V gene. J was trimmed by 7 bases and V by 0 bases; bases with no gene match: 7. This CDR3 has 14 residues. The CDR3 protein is CASSVVDRVKEQYF. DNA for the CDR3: TGTGCCAGCAGCGTAGTTGACAGGGTAAAAGAGCAGTACTTC.

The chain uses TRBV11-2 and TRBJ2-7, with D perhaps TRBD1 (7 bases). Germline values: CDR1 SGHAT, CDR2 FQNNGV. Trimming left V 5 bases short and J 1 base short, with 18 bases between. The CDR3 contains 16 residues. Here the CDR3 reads CASSTTQGGYSYEQYF. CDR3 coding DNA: TGTGCCAGCAGCACTACCCAGGGGGGCTATTCCTACGAGCAGTACTTC.